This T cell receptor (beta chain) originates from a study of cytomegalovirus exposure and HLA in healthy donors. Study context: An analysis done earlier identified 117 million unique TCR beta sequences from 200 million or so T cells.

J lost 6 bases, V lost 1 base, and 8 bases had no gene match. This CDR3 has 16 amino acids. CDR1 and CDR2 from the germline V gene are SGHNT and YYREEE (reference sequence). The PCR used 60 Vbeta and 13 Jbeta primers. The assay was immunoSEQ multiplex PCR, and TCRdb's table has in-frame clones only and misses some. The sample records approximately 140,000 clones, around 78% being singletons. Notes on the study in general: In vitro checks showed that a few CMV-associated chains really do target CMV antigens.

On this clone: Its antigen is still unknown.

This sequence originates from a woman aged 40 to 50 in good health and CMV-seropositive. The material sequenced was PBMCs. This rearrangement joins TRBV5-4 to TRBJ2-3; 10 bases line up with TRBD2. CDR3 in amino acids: CASSLKLAGPGDTQYF. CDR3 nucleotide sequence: TGTGCCAGCAGCTTGAAACTAGCGGGGCCAGGGGATACGCAGTATTTT.